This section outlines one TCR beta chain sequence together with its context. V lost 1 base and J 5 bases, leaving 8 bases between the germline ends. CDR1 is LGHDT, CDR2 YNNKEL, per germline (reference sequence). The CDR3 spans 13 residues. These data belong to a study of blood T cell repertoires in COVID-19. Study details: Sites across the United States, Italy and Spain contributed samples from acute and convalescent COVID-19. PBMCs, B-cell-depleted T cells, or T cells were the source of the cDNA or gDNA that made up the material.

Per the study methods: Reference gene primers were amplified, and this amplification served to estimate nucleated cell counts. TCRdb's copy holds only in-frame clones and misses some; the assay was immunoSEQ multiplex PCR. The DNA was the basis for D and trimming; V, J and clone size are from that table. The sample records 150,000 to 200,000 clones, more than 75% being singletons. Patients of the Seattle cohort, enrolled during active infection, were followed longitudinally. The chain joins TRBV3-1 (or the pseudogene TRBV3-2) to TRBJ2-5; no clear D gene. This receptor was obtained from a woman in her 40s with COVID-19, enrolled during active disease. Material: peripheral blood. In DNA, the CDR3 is TGTGCCAGCAGCCAAGCCCTTCGGGAGACCCAGTACTTC. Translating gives CASSQALRETQYF.